The following is a T cell receptor beta chain sequence with its context. Its target is not known. Here immunoSEQ multiplex PCR was the method, and the copy in TCRdb shows in-frame clones only, minus some. The sample contains some 38,000 clones, 86% of which appear only once. This sample is part of a study of T cells in localized non-small cell lung cancer. Study-wide findings and caveats: Clonality of T cells reached its maximum in uninvolved adjacent lung, surpassing tumor.

Germline CDR1 is SGHRS and CDR2 is YFSETQ. V lost 5 bases and J 0 bases, leaving 8 bases between the germline ends. The CDR3 consists of 14 residues. This sequence originates from a male donor aged 60 or over with stage II lung adenocarcinoma. The chain employs TRBV5-1 and TRBJ2-2; the D is unclear. The material sequenced was peripheral blood mononuclear cells, taken before any cancer treatment. CDR3 amino acids: CASRAGSNTGELFF. The CDR3 DNA is TGCGCCAGCAGAGCCGGGTCGAACACCGGGGAGCTGTTTTTT.